This T cell receptor (beta chain) was captured by sequencing in a study of cytomegalovirus exposure and HLA in healthy donors. Germline V gives CDR1 SNHLY, CDR2 FYNNEI. The CDR3 consists of 14 residues. V was clipped by 1 base and J by 6 bases; unmatched bases: 4. PCR used 60 Vbeta primers and 13 Jbeta primers. Sequencing was performed with immunoSEQ multiplex PCR; in TCRdb, only in-frame clones are kept and a portion is missing. Altogether roughly 200,000 clones are present, 70% to 80% being singletons, with the ten largest covering around 2.9%. The sequenced material came from PBMCs. The chain uses TRBV2 and TRBJ1-2, with 8 bases lining up with TRBD1. The receptor comes from a woman aged 60 to 75 in good health and CMV-seropositive. The DNA for the CDR3 is TGTGCCAGCAGTGAAGGGGCAGGGGGCGATGGCTACACCTTC. This sequence encodes CASSEGAGGDGYTF.